This T cell receptor beta chain was captured in a study of T-cell reconstitution after alpha-beta-depleted transplantation in children. V dropped 6 bases and J dropped 5; count of bases not matched to a gene: 7. CDR3 length: 14 amino acids. This clonotype was detected ten times or more. TCRbeta library construction was performed incorporating unique molecular identifiers. One entry per CDR3 protein results from TCRdb running MiXCR on the PCR reads. The sample has hundreds of thousands of distinct CDR3 sequences; roughly 15% are singletons. Sequencing was performed on PBMCs from the stem cell graft donor, taken from the stem cell graft. The chain has TRBV12-3 or TRBV12-4 and TRBJ2-3, with 8 bases aligning to TRBD1. The clonotype originates from a human donor who donated a stem cell graft to a child with acute myeloid leukemia. The CDR3 protein is CASSRQGSGDTQYF. The CDR3 DNA reads as TGTGCCAGCAGCAGACAGGGGTCAGGAGATACGCAGTATTTT.